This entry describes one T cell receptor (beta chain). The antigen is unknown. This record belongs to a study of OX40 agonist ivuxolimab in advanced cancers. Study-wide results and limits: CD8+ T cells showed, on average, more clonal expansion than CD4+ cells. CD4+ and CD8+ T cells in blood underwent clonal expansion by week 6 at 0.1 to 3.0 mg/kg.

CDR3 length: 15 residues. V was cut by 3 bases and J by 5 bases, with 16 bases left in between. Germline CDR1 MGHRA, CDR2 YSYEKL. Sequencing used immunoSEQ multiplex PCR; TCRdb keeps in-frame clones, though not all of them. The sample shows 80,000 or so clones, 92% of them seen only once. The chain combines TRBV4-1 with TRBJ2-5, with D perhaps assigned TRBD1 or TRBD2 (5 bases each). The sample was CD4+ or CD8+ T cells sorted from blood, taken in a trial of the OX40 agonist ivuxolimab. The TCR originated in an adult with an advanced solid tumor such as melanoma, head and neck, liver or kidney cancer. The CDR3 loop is CASSHSPGARETQYF. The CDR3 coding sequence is TGCGCCAGCAGCCATTCTCCCGGGGCGAGGGAGACCCAGTACTTC.